Shown below are 17 T cell receptor beta chains from a single sample sequenced in a study of patients and donors after allogeneic stem cell transplantation. Each CDR3 protein is one row after TCRdb ran MiXCR on the RT-PCR reads. The table records roughly 250,000 distinct CDR3 sequences, around 14% of them present only once. The sample was blood, either unsorted or a sorted T cell fraction (not recorded which). The receptor set was obtained from a human donor who was either an allogeneic HSCT recipient or a stem cell or donor lymphocyte infusion donor (not recorded which). It is not recorded whose cells these are; they may come from a transplant donor.

This clonotype was detected a few times. The chain joins TRBV5-1 to TRBJ2-1, with D hard to call. Germline CDR1 reads SGHRS; CDR2 reads YFSETQ. The CDR3 covers 13 residues. V was shortened by 0 bases and J by 7 bases, with 8 bases between the two germline ends. The CDR3 DNA follows: TGCGCCAGCAGCTTGGGCTACCTTAATGAGCAGTTCTTC. Protein sequence: CASSLGYLNEQFF.

This clonotype was counted a few times. The chain employs TRBV20-1 and TRBJ2-5; a possible D gene is TRBD1 (6 bases). The CDR3 is 16 amino acids. Trimming pared 3 bases from V and 5 bases from J, leaving 22 bases between. Germline V gives CDR1 DFQATT, CDR2 SNEGSKA (reference sequence). CDR3 in DNA: TGCAGTGCTAGGTCATTCGACAGGAAAAAAGGGGAGACCCAGTACTTC. Residues: CSARSFDRKKGETQYF.

V usage is TRBV7-2 and J usage is TRBJ2-5, with D uncertain. From germline, CDR1 is SGHTA and CDR2 FQGNSA. The CDR3 totals 14 residues. Trimming left V 5 bases short and J 6 bases short, with 16 bases between. CDR3: CASSEGSGVKTQYF. For the CDR3, the DNA is TGTGCCAGCAGCGAAGGTAGTGGGGTAAAGACCCAGTACTTC.

The chain is built from TRBV5-5 and TRBJ1-1; D call uncertain. The germline gives CDR1 SGHKS, CDR2 YYEKEE (reference sequence). The CDR3 totals 16 residues. The germline V and J ends were trimmed by 1 base and 3 bases, with 16 bases remaining between them. The CDR3 sequence: CASSLISGFRDTEAFF. CDR3 DNA sequence: TGTGCCAGCAGCTTGATTTCGGGGTTTCGGGACACTGAAGCTTTCTTT.

This clonotype was observed many times. The gene calls are TRBV5-1 and TRBJ1-4, with 8 bases lining up with TRBD1. Losses at the gene ends were 3 bases for V and 1 base for J; bases not matched to a gene: 5. The CDR3 spans 16 residues. Germline CDR1 reads SGHRS; CDR2 reads YFSETQ. The CDR3 bases are TGCGCCAGCAGCTCCGTTACAGGGGGAACTAATGAAAAACTGTTTTTT. It is translated as CASSSVTGGTNEKLFF. Full variable domain (rest looked up from reference TRBV5-1 and TRBJ1-4): KAGVTQTPRYLIKTRGQQVTLSCSPISGHRSVSWYQQTPGQGLQFLFEYFSETQRNKGNFPGRFSGRQFSNSRSEMNVSTLELGDSALYLCASSSVTGGTNEKLFFGSGTQLSVL.

The sample holds a few counts of this clonotype. The rearrangement links TRBV4-3 to TRBJ1-6, with D unresolved. Trimming left V 0 bases short and J 9 bases short, with 9 bases between. Germline CDR1 and CDR2: LGHNA and YSLEER. This CDR3 has 14 residues. This chain's CDR3 is CASSQEFYASPLHF. The CDR3 region has the DNA TGCGCCAGCAGCCAAGAATTCTACGCTTCACCCCTCCACTTT.

This clonotype turned up a few times. J is TRBJ1-3 and V is TRBV20-1; D is undetermined. This CDR3 has 14 residues. Germline CDR1 is DFQATT and CDR2 is SNEGSKA (reference sequence). Deletions cut 3 bases from V and 0 bases from J, with 9 bases between. CDR3 protein: CSARQANSGNTIYF. DNA for the CDR3: TGCAGTGCTAGGCAGGCCAACTCTGGAAACACCATATATTTT.

The V call is TRBV18, the J call TRBJ2-1, with D unresolved. The CDR3 has 15 residues. Trimming left V 3 bases short and J 4 bases short, with 13 bases between. Germline V gives CDR1 KGHSH, CDR2 LQKENI. CDR3 loop: CASSPGALDYNEQFF. The CDR3 DNA follows: TGTGCCAGCTCACCTGGCGCCCTCGATTACAATGAGCAGTTCTTC.

The chain links TRBV18 to TRBJ2-4; possibly TRBD1 for D (5 bases). Germline V CDR1 and CDR2: KGHSH, LQKENI. CDR3 length equals 15 residues. With 3 bases removed from V and 5 bases from J, the gap between germline ends came to 14 bases. The CDR3 nucleotides read TGTGCCAGCTCACCCTCCGGCAGGGAACAAAACATTCAGTACTTC. This translates into CASSPSGREQNIQYF.

In its sample, this clonotype was seen many times. The chain has TRBV12-3 or TRBV12-4 and TRBJ2-1; weak D call: TRBD2 (6 bases). V shed 3 bases and J shed 6 bases, with 9 bases lying between them. This CDR3 has 13 amino acids. CDR3 residues: CASSFGRINEQFF. The CDR3 DNA reads as TGTGCCAGCAGTTTTGGGAGGATCAATGAGCAGTTCTTC.

This chain links TRBV20-1 with TRBJ2-1, with a weak D call TRBD2 (6 bases). CDR1 and CDR2 (germline): DFQATT, SNEGSKA (reference sequence). The CDR3 contains 12 residues. Trimming pared 3 bases from V and 7 bases from J, leaving 10 bases between. The CDR3 reads CSASGTRNEQFF. CDR3 bases: TGCAGTGCTAGCGGGACTCGTAATGAGCAGTTCTTC.

As regards this clonotype: This could be a read error, since a much larger clone is one nucleotide away. This chain joins TRBV12-3 or TRBV12-4 and TRBJ2-7, with 7 bases identical to TRBD2. The CDR3 extends over 13 amino acids. Trimming took 4 bases from V and 6 from J; bases not matched to a gene: 6. CDR3 in DNA: TGTGCCAGCAGTTCCCTTACGGGGGGCGAGCAGTACTTC. Protein: CASSSLTGGEQYF.

About this clonotype itself: The DNA is omitted, as the CDR3 cannot be located on it reliably, and the CDR3 follows TCRdb's listing. V usage is TRBV30 and J usage is TRBJ2-2; the table calls TRBD2, which could not be checked here. The CDR3 is 14 residues long, ends included. Per the germline V gene, CDR1 is GTSNPN and CDR2 is SVGIG (reference sequence). The CDR3 loop reads CAWSTSGRTGELFF.

With respect to this clonotype: A much larger clone is a single base away; this may be a read error. This chain joins TRBV21-1 and TRBJ1-2; TRBD1, the table's D call, lacks a check against the DNA. TRBV21-1 is listed as a pseudogene. The length of the CDR3 is 15 residues. The CDR3 nucleotides are TGTGCCAGCAGCGATGCACAGGGCACAAACTATGGCTACACCTTC. Translation gives CASSDAQGTNYGYTF.

V and J are TRBV19 and TRBJ1-2; TRBD1 might be the D (6 bases). The germline V gene encodes CDR1 LNHDA and CDR2 SQIVND (reference sequence). This CDR3 region has 14 residues. The ends were cut back, 6 bases at V and 3 bases at J, with 14 bases in the middle. CDR3 protein: CASRTQGGDYGYTF. In DNA, the CDR3 is TGTGCCAGTAGGACACAGGGCGGCGACTATGGCTACACCTTC.

The chain recombines TRBV12-3 or TRBV12-4 with TRBJ2-7; possibly TRBD1 for D (6 bases). V lost 8 bases to trimming and J lost 4 bases, with 18 bases between them. The CDR3 loop spans 14 amino acids. The CDR3 region is CASSKGGQFYEQYF. The CDR3 nucleotides read TGTGCCAGCTCCAAAGGTGGACAGTTTTACGAGCAGTACTTC.

This clonotype was recorded a few times. The CDR3 protein is CASSTRGSQASPLHF. In DNA, the CDR3 is TGTGCCAGCAGCACCCGGGGGAGTCAGGCTTCACCCCTCCACTTT. The chain joins TRBV11-1 to TRBJ1-6, with TRBD1 as a possible D gene (5 bases). CDR1 SGHAT and CDR2 FQDESV come from the germline V gene (reference sequence). Trimming took off 5 bases at V and 9 bases at J, with 17 bases between the two ends. There are 15 residues in the CDR3.